The clone carrying this T cell receptor beta chain came up a few times. Antigen: not known. One junction end disagrees with the germline gene, perhaps due to a read error. This sample is drawn from a study of T-cell memory formation after mild COVID-19. Study-level points and caveats: The main location of contracting CD4+ clones was CM and EM, and that of contracting CD8+ clones was EMRA.

CDR3 length: 11 amino acids. TCRdb passed the 5' RACE reads through MiXCR, listing each CDR3 protein once. The sample includes hundreds of thousands of distinct CDR3 sequences, 25% of them seen just once. This TCR was sampled from an adult woman who had mild COVID-19 (a few samples of this study predate the infection). Cell type and time point are not known. The sequencing sample was made of PBMCs or a T cell subset sorted from them (not recorded which). The chain joins TRBV12-3 or TRBV12-4 to TRBJ1-2; D is undetermined. This CDR3 is CASSLTRAPYF. DNA of the CDR3: TGTGCCAGCAGTTTAACGAGAGCACCCTACTTC.